The source of this T cell receptor beta chain is a study of T-cell memory formation after mild COVID-19. Per the germline V gene, CDR1 is SQVTM and CDR2 is ANQGSEA. The CDR3 spans 12 residues. V lost 0 bases and J lost 11; bases outside the gene matches: 4. Study observations and caveats: That cross-reactive memory joined was suggested by some responding clones appearing in pre-infection memory. For contracting clones, CD4+ ones sat mainly in CM and EM, CD8+ in EMRA.

This clonotype was picked up a small number of times. The antigen is not known. Using its own MiXCR run on the 5' RACE reads, TCRdb lists one record per CDR3 protein. The sample includes roughly 280,000 distinct CDR3 sequences, roughly 16% seen only once; the top ten take roughly 23%. The clonotype comes from a man between 18 and 35 years old who had mild COVID-19 (a few samples of this study predate the infection). Cell type and time point are not known. V usage is TRBV29-1 and J usage is TRBJ1-1; 9 positions match TRBD1. Input material: PBMCs or a T cell subset sorted from them (not recorded which). The CDR3 bases are TGCAGCGTTGAAGAGACAGGGGGTGCCGCTTTCTTT. It yields the protein CSVEETGGAAFF. The full variable domain, with the rest looked up from reference TRBV29-1 and TRBJ1-1, is SAVISQKPSRDICQRGTSLTIQCQVDSQVTMMFWYRQQPGQSLTLIATANQGSEATYESGFVIDKFPISRPNLTFSTLTVSNMSPEDSSIYLCSVEETGGAAFFGQGTRLTVV.